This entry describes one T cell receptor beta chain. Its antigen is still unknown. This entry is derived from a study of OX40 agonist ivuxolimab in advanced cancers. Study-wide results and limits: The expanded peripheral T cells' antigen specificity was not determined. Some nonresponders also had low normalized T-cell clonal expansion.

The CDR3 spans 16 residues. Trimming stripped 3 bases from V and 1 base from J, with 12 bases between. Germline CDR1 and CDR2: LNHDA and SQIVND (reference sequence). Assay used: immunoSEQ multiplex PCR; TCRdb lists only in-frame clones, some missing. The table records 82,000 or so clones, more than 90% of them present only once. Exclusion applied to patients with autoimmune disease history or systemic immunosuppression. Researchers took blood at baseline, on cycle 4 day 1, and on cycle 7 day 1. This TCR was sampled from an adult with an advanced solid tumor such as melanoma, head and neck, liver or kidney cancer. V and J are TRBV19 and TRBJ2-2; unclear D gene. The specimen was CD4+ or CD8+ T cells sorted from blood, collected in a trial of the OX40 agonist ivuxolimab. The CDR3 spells CASSISGLRNTGELFF. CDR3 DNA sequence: TGTGCCAGTAGTATCTCTGGGCTCAGGAACACCGGGGAGCTGTTTTTT.